This T cell receptor (beta chain) was recorded in a study of response to subunit inactivated influenza vaccine. This clonotype came up a few times. Its antigen remains unknown. Deletions cut 4 bases from V and 6 bases from J, with 9 bases between. Germline loops: CDR1 SQVTM, CDR2 ANQGSEA. The CDR3 loop spans 12 amino acids. Via MiXCR, TCRdb re-called the RT-PCR reads, giving one row per CDR3 protein. The table has a few hundred thousand distinct CDR3 sequences, 20% to 25% seen once. Study-level results: With each seasonal influenza vaccination, the authors suggested, few new T cells are recruited.

This rearrangement joins TRBV29-1 to TRBJ2-2; D ambiguous. The sequences come from PBMCs from blood, collected less than 22 months after vaccination. The sequence was collected from a man between 50 and 75 years old who received an inactivated influenza vaccine. DNA of the CDR3: TGCAGCGTTGGGGCGCCCGCCGGGGAGCTGTTTTTT. Its protein is CSVGAPAGELFF.